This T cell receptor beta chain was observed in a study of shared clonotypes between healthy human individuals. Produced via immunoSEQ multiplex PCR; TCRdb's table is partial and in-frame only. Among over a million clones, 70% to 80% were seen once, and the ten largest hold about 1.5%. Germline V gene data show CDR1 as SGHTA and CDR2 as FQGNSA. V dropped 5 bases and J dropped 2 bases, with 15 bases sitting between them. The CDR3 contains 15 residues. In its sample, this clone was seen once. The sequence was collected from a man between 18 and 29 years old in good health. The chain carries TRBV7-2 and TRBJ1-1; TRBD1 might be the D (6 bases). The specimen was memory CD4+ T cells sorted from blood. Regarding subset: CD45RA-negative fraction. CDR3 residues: CASSDGGGRNTEAFF. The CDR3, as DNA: TGTGCCAGCAGCGACGGAGGGGGAAGAAACACTGAAGCTTTCTTT.